The 9 T cell receptor beta chains presented below share a single source sample, sequenced in a study of blood T cells in healthy people across ages. Then a second PCR, running about 6 to 11 cycles, was carried out with a sample-barcoded 5' primer and a J-beta primer mix. MiXCR, applied by TCRdb to the 5' RACE reads, yields one record per CDR3 protein. The sample lists more than 800,000 distinct CDR3 sequences; around 28% were seen once. The material sequenced was blood. The source of these receptors is an elderly woman in good health.

This rearrangement joins TRBV9 to TRBJ2-7; TRBD1 matches 12 bases. Germline V gene lookup returns CDR1 SGDLS and CDR2 YYNGEE. CDR3 length equals 16 residues. V was clipped by 3 bases and J by 4 bases; unmatched bases: 8. This CDR3 is CASSGGTGGAQYEQYF. The CDR3 coding sequence is TGTGCCAGCAGCGGAGGGACAGGGGGCGCACAGTACGAGCAGTACTTC.

About this clonotype: This may arise from a read error, as a much more abundant clone is one base away. The rearrangement uses TRBV20-1 and TRBJ1-2; no reliable D call. Germline V gives CDR1 DFQATT, CDR2 SNEGSKA (reference sequence). The CDR3 runs to 14 residues. Trimming took 5 bases from V and 0 from J, leaving 13 bases between them. The CDR3 DNA follows: TGCAGTGCTCTTAGGACTGGAGCTAACTATGGCTACACCTTC. It translates to CSALRTGANYGYTF.

This clonotype appeared many times. The chain combines TRBV11-2 with TRBJ2-3; no reliable D call. Germline V CDR1 and CDR2: SGHAT, FQNNGV. V was clipped by 2 bases and J by 2 bases, with 11 bases between them. The CDR3 runs 15 residues. CDR3 region: CASSLSAVFTDTQYF. CDR3 coding DNA: TGTGCCAGCAGCTTAAGCGCGGTCTTCACAGATACGCAGTATTTT. The full variable domain, completed using reference TRBV11-2 and TRBJ2-3, is EAGVAQSPRYKIIEKRQSVAFWCNPISGHATLYWYQQILGQGPKLLIQFQNNGVVDDSQLPKDRFSAERLKGVDSTLKIQPAKLEDSAVYLCASSLSAVFTDTQYFGPGTRLTVL.

This clonotype has more than one count but fewer than ten. The chain recombines TRBV12-3 or TRBV12-4 with TRBJ1-4; 8 nucleotides align to TRBD1. J gave up 3 bases and V 8 bases, and 5 bases lay outside the gene matches. The CDR3 consists of 14 residues. CDR3 DNA: TGTGCCAGCGGGCCGGGACAGGCTAATGAAAAACTGTTTTTT. It is translated as CASGPGQANEKLFF.

The chain recombines TRBV20-1 with TRBJ1-5; a possible D gene is TRBD1 (5 bases). The V gene's germline CDR1 is DFQATT and CDR2 SNEGSKA (reference sequence). The CDR3 runs to 15 residues. V shed 0 bases and J shed 3 bases, with 12 bases lying between them. The CDR3 spells CSARDSQAVNQPQHF. The CDR3 nucleotides are TGCAGTGCTAGAGATTCACAGGCCGTCAATCAGCCCCAGCATTTT.

Regarding this clonotype: The CDR3 carries no conserved terminal phenylalanine or tryptophan, so it likely arises from a read error. It is unclear where the CDR3 begins or ends on the DNA, so no DNA is shown, and the CDR3 is as TCRdb lists it. The chain uses TRBV20-1 and TRBJ2-5. The CDR3 length equals 12 residues, ends included. Germline V gene sequence: CDR1 DFQATT, CDR2 SNEGSKA (reference sequence). The CDR3 loop is CSAKTGSYTFGS.

Points on this clonotype: A clone one base away is much larger, so this may be a read error. The chain links TRBV4-3 to TRBJ1-5; D may be TRBD1 (5 bases). Trimming stripped 5 bases from V and 9 bases from J, with 14 bases between. The CDR3 is 13 residues long. Looked up from germline, CDR1 is LGHNA and CDR2 is YSLEER. In DNA, the CDR3 is TGCGCCAGCAGCTATGTGGGGGGACGGCCCCAGCATTTT. This sequence encodes CASSYVGGRPQHF.

The chain carries TRBV4-3 and TRBJ1-2, with a possible D match to TRBD1 (5 bases). V lost 5 bases to trimming and J lost 6 bases, with 13 bases between them. The CDR3 sequence is 13 residues long. The germline gives CDR1 LGHNA, CDR2 YSLEER. CDR3 in DNA: TGCGCCAGCAGCTCGGGGAGGGGAGATGGCTACACCTTC. It yields the protein CASSSGRGDGYTF.

This chain uses TRBV6-5 with TRBJ2-7, with 9 bases aligning to TRBD1. V lost 6 bases and J lost 4; bases outside the gene matches: 7. CDR3 size: 14 residues. Germline CDR1 and CDR2: MNHEY and SVGAGI. CDR3 DNA: TGTGCCAGCAGAAACACAGGGGGCAGGTACGAGCAGTACTTC. This sequence encodes CASRNTGGRYEQYF.